The next 23 T cell receptor beta chains were all read from a single sample in a study of CD8 T cells in ankylosing spondylitis. Study outcomes and limitations: Characteristic, it appeared, of ankylosing spondylitis blood was a TCR beta motif of 7 or 8 highly homologous variants.

TCRdb itself ran the 5' RACE reads through MiXCR, one entry per CDR3 protein. The sample contains over 400,000 distinct CDR3 sequences, about 25% of which appear only once. What these receptors recognize is not known. The sequenced material came from blood, either unsorted or a sorted T cell fraction (not recorded which). The receptors were gathered from a male donor with ankylosing spondylitis.

V usage is TRBV7-2 and J usage is TRBJ2-3; D is tentatively TRBD1 or TRBD2 (6 bases each). CDR3 length: 15 amino acids. Germline loops: CDR1 SGHTA, CDR2 FQGNSA. V dropped 2 bases and J dropped 4 bases, with 13 bases sitting between them. The CDR3: CASSLMGGRADTQYF. DNA of the CDR3: TGTGCCAGCAGCTTAATGGGGGGCCGGGCAGATACGCAGTATTTT.

This clonotype was recorded at least ten times. The chain joins TRBV3-1 to TRBJ2-1; no reliable D call. The germline CDR1 and CDR2 sequences are LGHDT and YNNKEL (reference sequence). The CDR3 loop spans 13 amino acids. Trimming shortened V by 4 bases and J by 7 bases, and 11 bases separated the two germline ends. The chain's CDR3 is CASSPDPRNEQFF. CDR3 nucleotides: TGTGCCAGCAGCCCGGACCCGCGGAATGAGCAGTTCTTC.

The V and J genes are TRBV20-1 and TRBJ1-1; D unclear. Trimming took 0 bases from V and 4 from J, leaving 12 bases between them. This CDR3 contains 14 residues. CDR1 is DFQATT and CDR2 is SNEGSKA in the germline V gene (reference sequence). This CDR3 is CSARDRARGTEAFF. The CDR3 nucleotides are TGCAGTGCTAGAGATAGGGCTCGAGGCACTGAAGCTTTCTTT.

The sample holds a few counts of this clonotype. This chain connects TRBV20-1 to TRBJ2-5; D ambiguous. V lost 1 base to trimming and J lost 7 bases, with 4 bases between them. From germline, CDR1 is DFQATT and CDR2 SNEGSKA (reference sequence). This CDR3 contains 10 residues. CDR3 nucleotides: TGCAGTGCTAGAGTCGGGACCCAGTACTTC. Translation: CSARVGTQYF.

This chain uses TRBV7-7 with TRBJ2-7; 7 bases align to TRBD1. Germline CDR1 and CDR2: SSHAT and FNYEAQ (reference sequence). The ends lost 4 bases at V and 5 bases at J; junction bases unmatched: 11. This CDR3 is 15 amino acids long. The CDR3 loop reads CASSSGTAGVHEQYF. The DNA for the CDR3 is TGTGCCAGCAGCTCCGGGACAGCCGGTGTCCACGAGCAGTACTTC.

This clonotype was seen a handful of times. V usage is TRBV11-2 and J usage is TRBJ2-1; 8 bases match TRBD1. This CDR3 is 16 amino acids long. The V segment lost 1 base and the J segment 5 bases; nucleotides outside the gene matches: 7. The germline CDR1 and CDR2 sequences are SGHAT and FQNNGV. Here the CDR3 reads CASSLVGTGSHNEQFF. The CDR3 nucleotides read TGTGCCAGCAGCTTAGTCGGGACAGGTTCACACAATGAGCAGTTCTTC.

This chain uses TRBV7-6 with TRBJ2-1, with 10 nucleotides matching TRBD2. This CDR3 has 15 residues. CDR1 and CDR2 (germline): SGHVS, FNYEAQ. The J segment lost 8 bases and the V segment lost 4 bases, leaving 8 bases of the junction unmatched. The CDR3 loop is CASSSLPSGSYEQFF. CDR3 sequence (DNA): TGTGCCAGCAGCTCCCTACCTAGCGGGAGCTATGAGCAGTTCTTC. Full variable domain (outside the CDR3, taken from reference TRBV7-6 and TRBJ2-1): GAGVSQSPRYKVTKRGQDVALRCDPISGHVSLYWYRQALGQGPEFLTYFNYEAQQDKSGLPNDRFSAERPEGSISTLTIQRTEQRDSAMYRCASSSLPSGSYEQFFGPGTRLTVL.

This clonotype was seen a handful of times. The V call is TRBV6-1, the J call TRBJ2-6; D unresolved. V lost 4 bases and J lost 0, with 13 bases in between. The CDR3 runs to 17 residues. CDR1 is MNHNS and CDR2 is SASEGT in the germline V gene. The CDR3 DNA reads TGTGCCAGCAGTGTGATACTAAAACACTCTGGGGCCAACGTCCTGACTTTC. Its protein product is CASSVILKHSGANVLTF.

In this sample, this clonotype turned up a few times. This chain joins TRBV10-3 and TRBJ2-5, with D perhaps matching TRBD1 (6 bases). This CDR3 region has 15 residues. Germline CDR1 and CDR2: ENHRY and SYGVKD. Between the trimmed V and J ends, which lost 3 bases and 2 bases, there was a span of 13 bases. In DNA form, the CDR3 reads TGTGCCATCAGTGACCTTGTCGGACAGCAAGAGACCCAGTACTTC. Translated: CAISDLVGQQETQYF.

The chain uses TRBV15 and TRBJ1-2; D is perhaps TRBD1 (6 bases). Trimming took off 4 bases at V and 4 bases at J, with 13 bases between the two ends. CDR3 length: 14 residues. Germline V gene data show CDR1 as LNHNV and CDR2 as YYDKDF (reference sequence). CDR3 nucleotide sequence: TGTGCCACCAGCAAAGACAGGAGTTTCTATGGCTACACCTTC. It specifies CATSKDRSFYGYTF.

This clonotype was observed a handful of times. The gene calls are TRBV20-1 and TRBJ2-7; D unresolved. The V gene lost 5 bases and the J gene lost 1 base, with 15 bases spanning the gap. Germline CDR1 DFQATT, CDR2 SNEGSKA (reference sequence). This CDR3 is 14 amino acids long. The CDR3 nucleotides are TGCAGTGCTGAATACCAGGCGATATCCTACGAGCAGTACTTC. This translates into CSAEYQAISYEQYF.

In this sample, this clonotype turned up many times. The chain combines TRBV13 with TRBJ2-7, with 10 bases that match TRBD2. This CDR3 has 16 amino acids. Unmatched junction bases numbered 6, after V lost 0 bases and J lost 4 bases. Germline CDR1 and CDR2: PRHDT and FYEKMQ (reference sequence). CDR3 coding DNA: TGTGCCAGCAGCTTAGGGGCTAGCGGGAGTACTTACGAGCAGTACGTC. Translated: CASSLGASGSTYEQYV.

The chain carries TRBV20-1 and TRBJ1-2; D might be TRBD1 (5 bases). CDR1 is DFQATT, CDR2 SNEGSKA, per germline (reference sequence). V shed 2 bases and J shed 6 bases, with 19 bases lying between them. The CDR3 loop spans 15 amino acids. CDR3 in DNA: TGCAGTGCTAGACCTCCAACAGGTGGTAAAAATGGCTACACCTTC. Translated, it gives CSARPPTGGKNGYTF.

There are a few counts of this clonotype. This rearrangement joins TRBV25-1 to TRBJ2-1, with D unresolved. The CDR3 contains 15 residues. The germline V gene encodes CDR1 MGHDK and CDR2 SYGVNS. Trimming pared 8 bases from V and 2 bases from J, leaving 16 bases between. CDR3 loop: CASRGQGRTYNEQFF. CDR3 bases: TGTGCCAGCCGTGGTCAAGGTCGCACCTACAATGAGCAGTTCTTC.

CDR3 DNA: TGTGCCAGCAGGTCGGGACAGGGGGATAATTCACCCCTCCACTTT. Translated: CASRSGQGDNSPLHF. The chain carries TRBV7-2 and TRBJ1-6, with 11 bases identical to TRBD1. V lost 6 bases to trimming and J lost 5 bases; unmatched junction nucleotides: 3. CDR3 length equals 15 residues. Germline assignment: CDR1 SGHTA and CDR2 FQGNSA.

This rearrangement joins TRBV4-1 to TRBJ1-3; TRBD1 is a possible D gene (6 bases). V shed 0 bases and J shed 4 bases, with 19 bases lying between them. The CDR3 extends over 18 amino acids. CDR1 and CDR2 from the germline V gene are MGHRA and YSYEKL. In DNA, the CDR3 is TGCGCCAGCAGCCAAGATGAAAGGCAGGGGTCCCACGGAAACACCATATATTTT. It encodes CASSQDERQGSHGNTIYF.

The chain is built from TRBV24-1 and TRBJ1-3; no clear D. The V and J ends lost 7 bases and 0 bases respectively, with 3 bases between them. Germline-derived CDR1 and CDR2 are KGHDR and SFDVKD. CDR3 length equals 12 residues. The CDR3 loop reads CATRSSGNTIYF. CDR3 nucleotides: TGTGCCACCAGGAGCTCTGGAAACACCATATATTTT.

The chain employs TRBV20-1 and TRBJ2-7; 7 bases align to TRBD2. Germline V gene data show CDR1 as DFQATT and CDR2 as SNEGSKA (reference sequence). CDR3 length: 14 amino acids. With 1 base clipped from V and 2 bases from J, the junction kept 5 bases outside the gene matches. CDR3 sequence reads: CSARGPTSAYEQYF. The CDR3 DNA reads TGCAGTGCTAGAGGGCCTACTAGCGCCTACGAGCAGTACTTC.

This clonotype has a handful of counts. The chain combines TRBV20-1 with TRBJ1-5; D might be TRBD1 (6 bases). Germline CDR1 is DFQATT and CDR2 is SNEGSKA (reference sequence). Trimming cost V 5 bases and J 2 bases, with 13 bases left between them. The CDR3 length is 14 residues. For the CDR3, the DNA is TGCAGTGCTCGAGGGCCAGGGGGCAATCAGCCCCAGCATTTT. It specifies CSARGPGGNQPQHF.

Only a few counts were recorded for this clonotype. V is TRBV20-1 and J is TRBJ2-7; possibly TRBD2 for D (5 bases). Germline values: CDR1 DFQATT, CDR2 SNEGSKA (reference sequence). The CDR3 consists of 13 residues. V was clipped by 0 bases and J by 6 bases, with 12 bases between them. The CDR3: CSARETGSGEQYF. The CDR3 DNA follows: TGCAGTGCTAGAGAGACGGGATCGGGCGAGCAGTACTTC.

This chain joins TRBV7-9 and TRBJ2-7; 10 bases match TRBD1. CDR3 length: 14 amino acids. Losses at the gene ends were 4 bases for V and 4 bases for J; bases not matched to a gene: 4. Germline V gene data show CDR1 as SEHNR and CDR2 as FQNEAQ (reference sequence). The CDR3 DNA reads as TGTGCCAGCAGCTACCGACAGGGGGCTTACGAGCAGTACGTC. It translates to CASSYRQGAYEQYV.

Comments on this clonotype: An end of the junction differs from the germline gene, which may be a read error. The genes are TRBV20-1 and TRBJ1-5; 10 bases line up with TRBD1. Per the germline V gene, CDR1 is DFQATT and CDR2 is SNEGSKA (reference sequence). This CDR3 comprises 17 residues. CDR3 protein: CSARDRGTGDSNHPQHF. In DNA form, the CDR3 reads TGCAGTGCTAGAGATCGGGGGACAGGGGATAGCAATCACCCCCAGCATTTT.

The chain carries TRBV20-1 and TRBJ2-7, with 9 bases matching TRBD1. Trimming took 6 bases from V and 7 from J; bases not matched to a gene: 13. Germline V gene lookup returns CDR1 DFQATT and CDR2 SNEGSKA (reference sequence). This CDR3 is built from 14 residues. The CDR3 protein is CSALPGQGFWEQYF. CDR3 DNA sequence: TGCAGTGCCTTACCGGGACAGGGCTTCTGGGAGCAGTACTTC.